One and the same sample provided the 13 T cell receptor beta chains below, sequenced in a study of cytomegalovirus exposure and HLA in healthy donors. Both 60 Vbeta primers and 13 Jbeta primers went into the PCR. Profiling relied on immunoSEQ multiplex PCR, and the TCRdb table lists in-frame clones only, not all of them. The sample comprises over 150,000 clones, 80% of which are singletons, and over 1% rests with the top ten. The sample taken for sequencing was PBMCs. These receptors were obtained from a woman between 45 and 65 years old in good health and CMV-seronegative.

The chain recombines TRBV5-5 with TRBJ1-5, with TRBD1 matching over 7 bases. Germline trimming cut 5 bases from V and 4 bases from J; bases unmatched to any gene: 12. Per germline, CDR1 SGHKS and CDR2 YYEKEE (reference sequence). The CDR3 runs to 16 residues. The DNA for the CDR3 is TGTGCCAGCAGTTATGCAGGGCAGGGGGTTAATCAGCCCCAGCATTTT. Its translation: CASSYAGQGVNQPQHF.

The CDR3 loop reads CASWTQSYEQYF. The DNA for the CDR3 is TGTGCCTCTTGGACTCAAAGCTACGAGCAGTACTTC. V usage is TRBV30 and J usage is TRBJ2-5; maybe TRBD2 (5 bases). The J call is uncertain, as TRBJ2-7 better fits the DNA end. This CDR3 is 12 amino acids long. CDR1 and CDR2 from the germline V gene are GTSNPN and SVGIG (reference sequence).

The chain employs TRBV9 and TRBJ2-2; D unclear. The CDR3 runs 16 residues. V was shortened by 4 bases and J by 0 bases, with 13 bases between the two germline ends. Germline CDR1 is SGDLS and CDR2 is YYNGEE. The CDR3 is CASSPTDTANTGELFF. The CDR3, as DNA: TGTGCCAGCAGCCCTACAGATACCGCGAACACCGGGGAGCTGTTTTTT.

The V gene is TRBV5-1, the J gene TRBJ2-1, with TRBD1 matching 7 bases. The V gene end was trimmed by 2 bases and the J gene end by 7 bases; junction bases not matched to a gene: 3. From germline, CDR1 is SGHRS and CDR2 YFSETQ. There are 13 residues in the CDR3. In DNA form, the CDR3 reads TGCGCCAGCAGCTTTCCACAGGGGAATGAGCAGTTCTTC. It encodes CASSFPQGNEQFF.

The chain joins TRBV18 to TRBJ1-1; D is unclear. The CDR3 is 16 residues long. CDR1 is KGHSH, CDR2 LQKENI, per germline. V lost 0 bases, J lost 0 bases, and 11 bases lay in between. CDR3 protein: CASSPPGGLLNTEAFF. Written as DNA, the CDR3 is TGTGCCAGCTCACCACCGGGTGGGCTTCTGAACACTGAAGCTTTCTTT.

V and J are TRBV5-1 and TRBJ1-1; D gene unclear. The CDR3 is made up of 13 amino acids. V was cut by 4 bases and J by 4 bases, with 11 bases left in between. In germline, CDR1 is SGHRS, CDR2 YFSETQ. The chain's CDR3 is CASSLDIGTEAFF. CDR3 bases: TGCGCCAGCAGCCTTGACATTGGCACTGAAGCTTTCTTT.

V usage is TRBV28 and J usage is TRBJ2-7; 8 bases match TRBD1. CDR3 length: 16 amino acids. Trimming at V came to 10 bases and at J to 5 bases, leaving 19 bases not matched to a gene. Germline assignment: CDR1 MDHEN and CDR2 SYDVKM. The CDR3 nucleotides read TGTGCCACCTGGGGGGACAGGACTTTTCTGGGGAACGAGCAGTACTTC. Its protein product is CATWGDRTFLGNEQYF. The full variable domain, its missing parts supplied by reference TRBV28 and TRBJ2-7, is DVKVTQSSRYLVKRTGEKVFLECVQDMDHENMFWYRQDPGLGLRLIYFSYDVKMKEKGDIPEGYSVSREKKERFSLILESASTNQTSMYLCATWGDRTFLGNEQYFGPGTRLTVT.

The chain carries TRBV27 and TRBJ1-4, with TRBD1 as a possible D gene (5 bases). Germline loops: CDR1 MNHEY, CDR2 SMNVEV (reference sequence). Trimming removed 3 bases from V and 3 bases from J, with 8 bases in between. The CDR3 extends over 14 amino acids. CDR3 nucleotide sequence: TGTGCCAGCAGTTTCGGGGGGGCTAATGAAAAACTGTTTTTT. Protein: CASSFGGANEKLFF.

V usage is TRBV7-3 and J usage is TRBJ2-1; 7 bases align to TRBD2. The V and J ends lost 8 bases and 7 bases, in that order; junction bases with no gene match: 11. Germline-derived CDR1 and CDR2 are SGHTA and FQGTGA. The CDR3 is made up of 14 amino acids. This chain's CDR3 is CASQVKGGSNEQFF. CDR3 nucleotide sequence: TGTGCCAGCCAAGTGAAGGGAGGGTCGAATGAGCAGTTCTTC.

The chain couples TRBV5-5 to TRBJ2-7; 7 bases agree with TRBD2. Germline V gene sequence: CDR1 SGHKS, CDR2 YYEKEE (reference sequence). The J segment lost 4 bases and the V segment lost 0 bases, leaving 7 bases of the junction unmatched. The CDR3 spans 15 residues. The CDR3 coding sequence is TGTGCCAGCAGCTTGGGTGGACTAGAGGTGTACGAGCAGTACTTC. Translated, it gives CASSLGGLEVYEQYF. The full variable domain, its missing parts supplied by reference TRBV5-5 and TRBJ2-7, is DAGVTQSPTHLIKTRGQQVTLRCSPISGHKSVSWYQQVLGQGPQFIFQYYEKEERGRGNFPDRFSARQFPNYSSELNVNALLLGDSALYLCASSLGGLEVYEQYFGPGTRLTVT.

The rearrangement joins TRBV4-2 to TRBJ2-4; D is unresolved. Germline V gives CDR1 LGHNA, CDR2 YNFKEQ. This CDR3 has 16 amino acids. V was pared by 0 bases and J by 0 bases, with 9 bases between. The DNA of the CDR3 is TGTGCCAGCAGCCAAGATACAGATTTAGCCAAAAACATTCAGTACTTC. Amino acids: CASSQDTDLAKNIQYF.

CDR3 region: CATSRGTAKETQYF. DNA of the CDR3: TGTGCCACCAGCAGAGGGACAGCCAAAGAGACGCAGTATTTT. This sequence joins TRBV15 and TRBJ2-3; possible D gene TRBD1, 6 bases. CDR3 length: 14 residues. Germline loops: CDR1 LNHNV, CDR2 YYDKDF (reference sequence). The V gene lost 1 base and the J gene lost 9 bases, with 14 bases spanning the gap.

A few counts support this clone. This chain uses TRBV6-1 with TRBJ2-7; TRBD2 agrees at 9 bases. Germline loops: CDR1 MNHNS, CDR2 SASEGT. Trimming took 6 bases from V and 6 from J; bases not matched to a gene: 12. The CDR3 is 15 amino acids. CDR3 region: CASRNIAGEFGEQYF. CDR3 coding DNA: TGTGCCAGCAGAAACATAGCGGGAGAATTTGGCGAGCAGTACTTC.